This T cell receptor (beta chain) was recovered during a study of response to subunit inactivated influenza vaccine. Study-wide results and caveats: There was a suggestion from the authors that each seasonal influenza vaccination recruits few new T cells.

TCRdb recomputed calls from the RT-PCR reads with MiXCR, one row per CDR3 protein. In the table there are about 570,000 distinct CDR3 sequences, approximately 10% of which are singletons. The CDR3 is 16 amino acids. Germline CDR1 SGHRS, CDR2 YFSETQ. The ends were cut back, 2 bases at V and 5 bases at J, with 20 bases in the middle. Regarding this clonotype: Its cognate antigen is unknown.

This sample also belongs to another study, concerning T cells expressing NK-cell markers. From that second work: Template switching by 5'RACE with UMIs generated the TCR beta cDNA. Repertoires of TCR beta were obtained from T cells sorted as CD3+CD56+NKG2C+, CD3+CD56+NKG2C- and CD3+CD56-NKG2C+. There were a few donors in whom these clonotypes also led the CD3+CD56-NKG2C+ fraction. HCMV specificity of expanded NKG2C+ T cell clones remained unclear.

V gene TRBV5-1 combines with J gene TRBJ2-7; the D gene is possibly TRBD2 (6 bases). The material sequenced was PBMCs from blood, taken on the day of vaccination. The clonotype originates from a man aged 50 to 59 who received an inactivated influenza vaccine. CDR3 loop: CASSLVSLASGNEQYF. The DNA for the CDR3 is TGCGCCAGCAGCTTAGTTAGTCTAGCGTCTGGAAACGAGCAGTACTTC.